The 25 T cell receptor beta chains in this list originate from one sample, sequenced in a study of cytomegalovirus exposure and HLA in healthy donors. The PCR was carried out with 60 Vbeta primers and 13 Jbeta primers. Using immunoSEQ multiplex PCR, the repertoire was profiled, and TCRdb retains in-frame clones only, with some absent. This sample has over 150,000 clones, with 60% to 85% found just once. Sequencing input: PBMCs. The receptors here all came from a girl aged 5-17 years in good health and CMV-seropositive.

The chain has TRBV5-4 and TRBJ2-3; TRBD2 matches at 13 bases. Looked up from germline, CDR1 is SGHNT and CDR2 is YYREEE (reference sequence). The V segment lost 4 bases and the J segment 0 bases; nucleotides outside the gene matches: 5. The CDR3 is 17 residues long. The CDR3 region has the DNA TGTGCCAGCAGCCTTAGGACTAGCGGGAGTAGCACAGATACGCAGTATTTT. Residues: CASSLRTSGSSTDTQYF. Using reference TRBV5-4 and TRBJ2-3 for the parts outside the CDR3, the full variable domain is ETGVTQSPTHLIKTRGQQVTLRCSSQSGHNTVSWYQQALGQGPQFIFQYYREEENGRGNFPPRFSGLQFPNYSSELNVNALELDDSALYLCASSLRTSGSSTDTQYFGPGTRLTVL.

The chain has TRBV30 and TRBJ1-5, with no clear D. This CDR3 contains 12 residues. Looked up from germline, CDR1 is GTSNPN and CDR2 is SVGIG (reference sequence). V lost 1 base and J lost 3, with 4 bases in between. This CDR3 reads CAWSAHNQPQHF. DNA for the CDR3: TGTGCCTGGAGTGCCCACAATCAGCCCCAGCATTTT. Full variable domain (remainder filled in from reference TRBV30 and TRBJ1-5): SQTIHQWPATLVQPVGSPLSLECTVEGTSNPNLYWYRQAAGRGLQLLFYSVGIGQISSEVPQNLSASRPQDRQFILSSKKLLLSDSGFYLCAWSAHNQPQHFGDGTRLSIL.

The chain combines TRBV30 with TRBJ1-5; 11 bases agree with TRBD1. Trimming took 5 bases from V and 4 from J; bases not matched to a gene: 4. The germline CDR1 and CDR2 sequences are GTSNPN and SVGIG (reference sequence). The CDR3 totals 14 residues. CDR3: CAWGQGAKNQPQHF. In DNA, the CDR3 is TGTGCCTGGGGACAGGGGGCGAAAAATCAGCCCCAGCATTTT.

V usage is TRBV4-1 and J usage is TRBJ1-5; TRBD1 is a possible D gene (5 bases). Germline V gene data show CDR1 as MGHRA and CDR2 as YSYEKL. The CDR3 is made up of 14 amino acids. Between the trimmed V and J ends, which lost 4 bases and 1 base, there was a span of 8 bases. The CDR3 bases are TGCGCCAGCAGCCCCCAGGGCAGCAATCAGCCCCAGCATTTT. Its protein is CASSPQGSNQPQHF.

The chain combines TRBV5-5 with TRBJ2-7; 8 bases line up with TRBD1. The CDR3 has 14 residues. In germline, CDR1 is SGHKS, CDR2 YYEKEE (reference sequence). Trimming took 4 bases from V and 5 from J; bases not matched to a gene: 8. This chain's CDR3 is CASSVQTGADEQYF. CDR3 DNA sequence: TGTGCCAGCAGCGTACAGACAGGGGCTGACGAGCAGTACTTC.

The genes are TRBV7-9 and TRBJ1-5; TRBD1 is a possible D gene (5 bases). V was pared by 1 base and J by 8 bases, with 9 bases between. The CDR3 is 13 amino acids. CDR1 is SEHNR, CDR2 FQNEAQ, per germline (reference sequence). The CDR3 DNA is TGTGCCAGCAGCTTAGGGGGGAGGGAGCCCCAGCATTTT. It yields the protein CASSLGGREPQHF.

The chain has TRBV6-1 and TRBJ2-2; tentative D call: TRBD1 (6 bases). Germline V gives CDR1 MNHNS, CDR2 SASEGT. The CDR3 contains 14 residues. The V gene lost 0 bases and the J gene lost 4 bases, with 6 bases spanning the gap. CDR3 sequence (DNA): TGTGCCAGCAGTGAAGCGGGGGCCACCGGGGAGCTGTTTTTT. This sequence encodes CASSEAGATGELFF.

The CDR3: CASGTRDRHSGNTIYF. The CDR3 DNA sequence: TGTGCCAGCGGAACACGGGACAGGCACTCTGGAAACACCATATATTTT. The rearrangement joins TRBV7-9 to TRBJ1-3; TRBD1 matches 8 bases. This CDR3 is built from 16 residues. CDR1 is SEHNR and CDR2 is FQNEAQ in the germline V gene (reference sequence). V shed 8 bases, J shed 0 bases, and the junction held 9 bases outside the gene matches.

The J gene is TRBJ2-5, the V gene TRBV5-4, with D perhaps matching TRBD2 (7 bases). The V gene lost 1 base and the J gene lost 2 bases, with 18 bases spanning the gap. This CDR3 comprises 17 residues. Germline V CDR1 and CDR2: SGHNT, YYREEE (reference sequence). The CDR3 here is CASSLWGGPVGQETQYF. The CDR3 bases are TGTGCCAGCAGCTTGTGGGGGGGCCCGGTGGGGCAAGAGACCCAGTACTTC.

The chain links TRBV10-3 to TRBJ2-7, with 7 bases matching TRBD2. CDR3 length equals 12 residues. Germline V gene data show CDR1 as ENHRY and CDR2 as SYGVKD. V shed 7 bases and J 6 bases; nucleotides not matched to a gene: 6. DNA of the CDR3: TGTGCCATCAAGGGAGGGCGCCTCGAGCAGTACTTC. This encodes CAIKGGRLEQYF.

CDR3 in DNA: TGTGCCAGCAGTTTACGGGGGGACGAGCAGTACTTC. Its translation: CASSLRGDEQYF. The chain carries TRBV27 and TRBJ2-7; 7 positions agree with TRBD2. The CDR3 has 12 residues. The V segment lost 2 bases and the J segment 5 bases; nucleotides outside the gene matches: 0. Germline CDR1 and CDR2: MNHEY and SMNVEV (reference sequence).

This chain joins TRBV29-1 and TRBJ1-3; TRBD1 might be the D (5 bases). This CDR3 has 13 amino acids. The germline V and J ends were trimmed by 6 bases and 3 bases, with 12 bases remaining between them. Germline V gives CDR1 SQVTM, CDR2 ANQGSEA. The CDR3 coding sequence is TGCAGCGTGGGGGGGAATCATGGAAACACCATATATTTT. Its translation is CSVGGNHGNTIYF.

The chain uses TRBV6-6 and TRBJ2-5; 15 bases agree with TRBD2. V trimming: 10 bases; J trimming: 3 bases; junction bases outside the gene matches: 6. Germline assignment: CDR1 MNHNY and CDR2 SVGAGI (reference sequence). The CDR3 totals 15 residues. The CDR3 loop is CATGGLAGGKETQYF. CDR3 sequence (DNA): TGTGCCACGGGAGGACTAGCGGGGGGGAAAGAGACCCAGTACTTC.

The chain recombines TRBV5-4 with TRBJ1-2; D is possibly TRBD1 (6 bases). Germline CDR1 reads SGHNT; CDR2 reads YYREEE (reference sequence). Trimming cost V 4 bases and J 4 bases, with 11 bases left between them. The CDR3 extends over 13 amino acids. The CDR3 DNA reads as TGTGCCAGCAGCCGAAAGGACAGCTATGGCTACACCTTC. Its translation: CASSRKDSYGYTF.

This chain joins TRBV21-1 and TRBJ2-1; TRBD2 is the table's D call and was not checked against the DNA. TRBV21-1 is marked as a pseudogene. This CDR3 is built from 15 residues. The chain's CDR3 is CASSNSTMGYNEQFF. CDR3 nucleotides: TGTGCCAGCAGCAACAGTACTATGGGCTACAATGAGCAGTTCTTC.

J is TRBJ2-3 and V is TRBV7-2; 9 bases are shared with TRBD2. This CDR3 comprises 14 residues. The trim removed 8 bases at V and 11 bases at J, leaving 14 bases unmatched. In germline, CDR1 is SGHTA, CDR2 FQGNSA. DNA of the CDR3: TGTGCCAGCTCGGGCGGGGGGGCTGTCGGTGGGCAGTATTTT. This sequence encodes CASSGGGAVGGQYF.

The genes are TRBV6-1 and TRBJ2-7; 8 bases align to TRBD1. Germline V gives CDR1 MNHNS, CDR2 SASEGT. J lost 6 bases, V lost 7 bases, and 14 bases had no gene match. The CDR3 extends over 15 amino acids. The CDR3 is CASKGQAVGLVEQYF. The CDR3 nucleotides read TGTGCCAGCAAGGGACAGGCGGTGGGTTTAGTCGAGCAGTACTTC.

In DNA, the CDR3 is TGTGCCAGCAAGACCGGGACTAGGGAAGAGACCCAGTACTTC. Amino acid sequence: CASKTGTREETQYF. This chain links TRBV6-6 with TRBJ2-5; 8 bases agree with TRBD2. The CDR3 covers 14 residues. Germline V gene sequence: CDR1 MNHNY, CDR2 SVGAGI (reference sequence). V dropped 7 bases and J dropped 3; count of bases not matched to a gene: 7.

This clone was detected only a few times. The V and J genes are TRBV6-4 and TRBJ2-1, with 12 bases fitting TRBD2. Per germline, CDR1 MRHNA and CDR2 SNTAGT. The CDR3 covers 15 residues. Trimming at V came to 4 bases and at J to 8 bases, leaving 6 bases not matched to a gene. The CDR3 protein is CASSASGGGPDEQFF. Written as DNA, the CDR3 is TGTGCCAGCAGTGCTAGCGGGGGGGGCCCCGATGAGCAGTTCTTC.

The genes are TRBV2 and TRBJ2-6; TRBD1 aligns across 10 bases. J lost 0 bases, V lost 2 bases, and 1 base had no gene match. The CDR3 length is 17 residues. CDR1 and CDR2 (germline): SNHLY, FYNNEI. The CDR3 DNA sequence: TGTGCCAGCAGTGAAAGGACAGGGGGCTCTGGGGCCAACGTCCTGACTTTC. This gives the protein CASSERTGGSGANVLTF.

This clone was seen a handful of times. The chain is built from TRBV29-1 and TRBJ2-3; TRBD2 matches at 8 bases. Trimming at V came to 6 bases and at J to 0 bases, leaving 8 bases not matched to a gene. Germline V gives CDR1 SQVTM, CDR2 ANQGSEA. This CDR3 is 15 amino acids long. CDR3 protein: CSVSGGVSSTDTQYF. CDR3 nucleotide sequence: TGCAGCGTCTCGGGGGGGGTTTCTAGCACAGATACGCAGTATTTT.

The chain carries TRBV5-4 and TRBJ2-2; D not certain. The CDR3 has 16 amino acids. CDR1 is SGHNT, CDR2 YYREEE, per germline (reference sequence). Trimming cost V 0 bases and J 0 bases, with 9 bases left between them. The CDR3 coding sequence is TGTGCCAGCAGCTTGGGGCAGGCCCCGAACACCGGGGAGCTGTTTTTT. Protein sequence: CASSLGQAPNTGELFF.

The gene calls are TRBV6-5 and TRBJ2-7; 8 bases align to TRBD1. Germline V gives CDR1 MNHEY, CDR2 SVGAGI. The V segment lost 8 bases and the J segment 0 bases; nucleotides outside the gene matches: 6. The CDR3 length is 14 residues. CDR3: CASGQGPSSYEQYF. Written as DNA, the CDR3 is TGTGCCAGCGGACAGGGCCCGAGCTCCTACGAGCAGTACTTC.

The count of this clone is one. The chain is built from TRBV10-3 and TRBJ2-3; D possibly corresponds to TRBD1 (5 bases). The length of the CDR3 is 13 residues. Germline V gene lookup returns CDR1 ENHRY and CDR2 SYGVKD. Trimming cost V 2 bases and J 11 bases, with 14 bases left between them. The DNA for the CDR3 is TGTGCCATCAGTGAGAGTAAGGGCCAGGGGCAGTATTTT. Its protein is CAISESKGQGQYF.

The chain has TRBV10-3 and TRBJ2-7; a weak D match, TRBD2 (7 bases). This CDR3 contains 12 residues. Between the trimmed V and J ends, which lost 6 bases and 5 bases, there was a span of 11 bases. From germline, CDR1 is ENHRY and CDR2 SYGVKD. The CDR3 here is CAIRLGGDEQYF. CDR3 in DNA: TGTGCCATCAGACTAGGGGGGGACGAGCAGTACTTC.